This T cell receptor beta chain was retrieved from a study of cytomegalovirus exposure and HLA in healthy donors. Turning to the study itself: T cells numbering around 190 million yielded some 120 million unique TCR beta sequences in an earlier analysis. Study outcomes and limitations: Per a prior analysis, the majority of TCR beta V segments were productive roughly 90% or roughly 30% of the time.

The study ran its PCR with 60 Vbeta and 13 Jbeta primers. Measured with immunoSEQ multiplex PCR; TCRdb has only the in-frame clones, and not every one. This sample has 140,000 or so clones, with over 75% found just once. Healthy bone marrow donors formed the donor group. Germline CDR1 is MNHEY and CDR2 is SMNVEV (reference sequence). The V segment lost 0 bases and the J segment 2 bases; nucleotides outside the gene matches: 0. The CDR3 contains 14 residues. This clone turned up a few times. Antigen unknown. The chain employs TRBV27 and TRBJ2-5; 7 positions match TRBD2. This clonotype was sampled from a female donor in good health and CMV-seronegative. The sample consisted of PBMCs. As DNA, the CDR3 is TGTGCCAGCAGTTTATCGGGGGGGCAAGAGACCCAGTACTTC. This encodes CASSLSGGQETQYF.